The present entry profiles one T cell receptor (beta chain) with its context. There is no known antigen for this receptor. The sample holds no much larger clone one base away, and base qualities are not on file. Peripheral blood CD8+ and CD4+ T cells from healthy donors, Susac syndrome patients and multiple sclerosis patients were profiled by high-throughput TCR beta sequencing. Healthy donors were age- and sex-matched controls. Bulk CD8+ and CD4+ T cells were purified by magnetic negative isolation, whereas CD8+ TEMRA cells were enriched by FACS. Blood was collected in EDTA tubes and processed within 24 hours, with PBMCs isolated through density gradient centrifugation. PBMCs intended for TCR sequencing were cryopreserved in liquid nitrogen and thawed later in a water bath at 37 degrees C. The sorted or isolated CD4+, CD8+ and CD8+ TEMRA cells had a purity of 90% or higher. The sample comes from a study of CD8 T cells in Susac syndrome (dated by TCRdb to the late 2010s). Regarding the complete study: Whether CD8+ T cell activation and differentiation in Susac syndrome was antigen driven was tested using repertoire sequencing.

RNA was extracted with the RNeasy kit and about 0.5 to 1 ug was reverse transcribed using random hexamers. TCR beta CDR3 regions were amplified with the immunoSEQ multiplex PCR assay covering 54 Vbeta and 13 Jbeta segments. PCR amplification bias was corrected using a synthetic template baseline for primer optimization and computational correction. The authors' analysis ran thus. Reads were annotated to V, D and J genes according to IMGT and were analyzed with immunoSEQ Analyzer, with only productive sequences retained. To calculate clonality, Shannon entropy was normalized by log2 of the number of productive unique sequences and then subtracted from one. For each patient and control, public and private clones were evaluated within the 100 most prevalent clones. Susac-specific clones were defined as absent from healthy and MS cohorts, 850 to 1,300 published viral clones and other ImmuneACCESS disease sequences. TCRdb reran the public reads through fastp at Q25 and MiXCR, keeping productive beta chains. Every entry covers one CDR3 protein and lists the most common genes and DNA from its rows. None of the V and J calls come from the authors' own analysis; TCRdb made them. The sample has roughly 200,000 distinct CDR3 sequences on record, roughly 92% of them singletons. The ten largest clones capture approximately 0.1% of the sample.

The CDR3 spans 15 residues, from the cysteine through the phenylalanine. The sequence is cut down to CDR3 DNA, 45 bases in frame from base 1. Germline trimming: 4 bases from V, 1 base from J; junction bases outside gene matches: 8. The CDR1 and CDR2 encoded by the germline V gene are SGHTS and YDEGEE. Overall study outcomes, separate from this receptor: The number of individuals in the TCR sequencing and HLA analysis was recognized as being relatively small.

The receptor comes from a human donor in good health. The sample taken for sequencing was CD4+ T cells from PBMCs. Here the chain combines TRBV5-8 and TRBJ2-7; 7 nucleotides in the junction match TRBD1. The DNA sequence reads TGTGCCAGCAGCCGTCTCCGGGACAGATCCTACGAGCAGTACTTC. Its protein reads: CASSRLRDRSYEQYF. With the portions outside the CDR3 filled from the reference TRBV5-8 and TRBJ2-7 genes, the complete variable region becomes EAGVTQSPTHLIKTRGQQATLRCSPISGHTSVYWYQQALGLGLQFLLWYDEGEERNRGNFPPRFSGRQFPNYSSELNVNALELEDSALYLCASSRLRDRSYEQYFGPGTRLTVT.